The text below deals with one T cell receptor beta chain. What it binds is not known. This sample stems from a study of OX40 agonist ivuxolimab in advanced cancers. The method was immunoSEQ multiplex PCR; TCRdb's version includes in-frame clones alone and lacks a portion of them. The sample contains more than 65,000 clones, roughly 88% of which appear only once. Whole-study findings and limits: Mean expanded clone counts were higher in CD8+ than CD4+ T cells.

Germline CDR1 and CDR2: SGHRS and YFSETQ. V was clipped by 0 bases and J by 0 bases, with 6 bases between them. CDR3 size: 15 residues. The sequencing here drew on CD4+ or CD8+ T cells sorted from blood, taken in a trial of the OX40 agonist ivuxolimab. This clonotype originated in an adult with an advanced solid tumor such as melanoma, head and neck, liver or kidney cancer. The chain joins TRBV5-1 to TRBJ1-4; D is uncertain. This chain's CDR3 is CASSLAGATNEKLFF. CDR3 bases: TGCGCCAGCAGCTTGGCGGGTGCAACTAATGAAAAACTGTTTTTT.